These T cell receptor beta chains were read from a single sample in a study of T-cell memory formation after mild COVID-19. TCRdb processed the 5' RACE reads anew with MiXCR; each CDR3 protein has one entry. In the table there are about 560,000 distinct CDR3 sequences, approximately 21% of which are singletons. The sample consisted of PBMCs or a T cell subset sorted from them (not recorded which). The receptors originated from an adult woman who had mild COVID-19 (a few samples of this study predate the infection). Cell type and time point are not known. Each CDR3 is given with its conserved first and last residue. D genes are given only for firm matches. Clone size is given for some rows only: seen once, a few or many times, or a class if the clone is expanded.

V gene: TRBV12-3/TRBV12-4; J gene: TRBJ2-2; clone size: .; D gene: TRBD1; CDR3 DNA: TGTGCCAGCAGGGTACAGGGGTCTTACGGGGAGCTGTTTTTT; CDR3 protein: CASRVQGSYGELFF
V gene: TRBV6-1; J gene: TRBJ1-3; clone size: .; D gene: .; CDR3 DNA: TGTGCCAGCAGTAAAACAACCTACACCATATATTTT; CDR3 protein: CASSKTTYTIYF
V gene: TRBV13; J gene: TRBJ1-4; clone size: few; D gene: .; CDR3 DNA: TGTGCCAGCAGCAATCAGGGGTCTCGGAGTAAACTGTTTTTT; CDR3 protein: CASSNQGSRSKLFF
V gene: TRBV5-5; J gene: TRBJ2-3; clone size: many; D gene: .; CDR3 DNA: TGTGCCAGCAGCTTGGTGTGGGATGATACGCAGTATTTT; CDR3 protein: CASSLVWDDTQYF
V gene: TRBV29-1; J gene: TRBJ2-7; clone size: few; D gene: TRBD2; CDR3 DNA: TGCAGCGCCAGGTCGGGACTAGGAACCTACGAGCAGTACTTC; CDR3 protein: CSARSGLGTYEQYF
V gene: TRBV24-1; J gene: TRBJ2-7; clone size: .; D gene: .; CDR3 DNA: TGTGCCACCAGTGCCGGGGATTACGAGCAGTACTTC; CDR3 protein: CATSAGDYEQYF
V gene: TRBV4-1; J gene: TRBJ2-1; clone size: .; D gene: TRBD2; CDR3 DNA: TGCGCCAGCAGCCAGCTTCTAGCGGGAGGGCCAAACAATGAGCAGTTCTTC; CDR3 protein: CASSQLLAGGPNNEQFF
V gene: TRBV7-8; J gene: TRBJ2-7; clone size: few; D gene: .; CDR3 DNA: TGTGCCAGCCGAGCCCACAGGGACGATTTTTCCTACGAGCAGTACTTC; CDR3 protein: CASRAHRDDFSYEQYF
V gene: TRBV7-9; J gene: TRBJ2-3; clone size: many; D gene: .; CDR3 DNA: TGTGCCAGCAGCCCGGACAGCTTTACCCCAGATACGCAGTATTTT; CDR3 protein: CASSPDSFTPDTQYF
V gene: TRBV7-9; J gene: TRBJ2-1; clone size: few; D gene: TRBD2; CDR3 DNA: TGTGCCAGCAGCTCACCCACTAGCGCCTACAATGAGCAGTTCTTC; CDR3 protein: CASSSPTSAYNEQFF
V gene: TRBV29-1; J gene: TRBJ1-1; clone size: few; D gene: .; CDR3 DNA: TGCAGCGTGGGAAAGACAGGGAACACTGAAGCTTTCTTT; CDR3 protein: CSVGKTGNTEAFF
V gene: TRBV10-3; J gene: TRBJ1-1; clone size: few; D gene: .; CDR3 DNA: TGTGCCATCAGTCCAGGGGCCACTGAAGCTTTCTTT; CDR3 protein: CAISPGATEAFF
V gene: TRBV19; J gene: TRBJ2-1; clone size: .; D gene: TRBD2; CDR3 DNA: TGTGCCAGTAGTATTGTTGATAGCGGGAGGGCCGGGCAGTTCTTC; CDR3 protein: CASSIVDSGRAGQFF
V gene: TRBV7-2; J gene: TRBJ1-3; clone size: few; D gene: .; CDR3 DNA: TGTGCCAGCAGCCGCCAGACAAACACCATATATTTT; CDR3 protein: CASSRQTNTIYF
V gene: TRBV20-1; J gene: TRBJ1-2; clone size: .; D gene: TRBD1; CDR3 DNA: TGCAGTGCAAGACAGGGAAGATATGGCTACACCTTC; CDR3 protein: CSARQGRYGYTF
V gene: TRBV12-3/TRBV12-4; J gene: TRBJ2-1; clone size: .; D gene: TRBD1; CDR3 DNA: TGTGCCAGCACCAGCAGGGGGGGACAGGGGGCCAATGAGCAGTTCTTC; CDR3 protein: CASTSRGGQGANEQFF
V gene: TRBV12-3/TRBV12-4; J gene: TRBJ2-7; clone size: few; D gene: TRBD2; CDR3 DNA: TGTGCCAGCAGTTTAAGCGGGGGGGTCTCGAAGTACTTC; CDR3 protein: CASSLSGGVSKYF
V gene: TRBV7-2; J gene: TRBJ2-7; clone size: few; D gene: TRBD2; CDR3 DNA: TGTGCCAGCAGTTTGACTAGCGGGACCAACGAGCAGTACTTC; CDR3 protein: CASSLTSGTNEQYF
V gene: TRBV5-5; J gene: TRBJ1-5; clone size: .; D gene: .; CDR3 DNA: TGTGCCAGCAGCTTGCGTGGAGTCGGGGAAACGGTCAATCAGCCCCAGCATTTT; CDR3 protein: CASSLRGVGETVNQPQHF
V gene: TRBV11-3; J gene: TRBJ2-3; clone size: .; D gene: .; CDR3 DNA: TGTGCCAGCAGCTTAAACGGCGGCACCCATACAGATACGCAGTATTTT; CDR3 protein: CASSLNGGTHTDTQYF
V gene: TRBV27; J gene: TRBJ2-4; clone size: .; D gene: TRBD1; CDR3 DNA: TGTGCCAGCAGTGCCTCCGGGACAGGTTCCTTGACCATTCAGTACTTC; CDR3 protein: CASSASGTGSLTIQYF
V gene: TRBV27; J gene: TRBJ1-5; clone size: few; D gene: .; CDR3 DNA: TGTGCCAGCAGTCCCCTAGGGCCGAGTCAGCCCCAGCATTTT; CDR3 protein: CASSPLGPSQPQHF
V gene: TRBV4-1; J gene: TRBJ1-6; clone size: .; D gene: .; CDR3 DNA: TGCGCCAGCAGACAACGGGACACTGAGTCACCCCTCCACTTT; CDR3 protein: CASRQRDTESPLHF
V gene: TRBV19; J gene: TRBJ1-5; clone size: .; D gene: TRBD1; CDR3 DNA: TGTGCCAGTAGTATAGGCCCGGGACAGGGAGGCGGTCAGCCCCAGCATTTT; CDR3 protein: CASSIGPGQGGGQPQHF
V gene: TRBV4-1; J gene: TRBJ2-7; clone size: .; D gene: .; CDR3 DNA: TGCGCCAGCAGCCAAGTTGGTACCCACGAGCAGTACTTC; CDR3 protein: CASSQVGTHEQYF
V gene: TRBV27; J gene: TRBJ1-1; clone size: .; D gene: TRBD1; CDR3 DNA: TGTGCCAGCAGTTTATCGTCAGGGGGGGGGACTGAAGCTTTCTTT; CDR3 protein: CASSLSSGGGTEAFF
V gene: TRBV24-1; J gene: TRBJ2-3; clone size: .; D gene: .; CDR3 DNA: TGTGCCACCAGGGGGGCGGGATCCGGAGATACGCAGTATTTT; CDR3 protein: CATRGAGSGDTQYF
V gene: TRBV5-1; J gene: TRBJ1-5; clone size: few; D gene: .; CDR3 DNA: TGCGCCAGCAGCCTAAGTGACCCGACGGGTCAGCCCCAGCATTTT; CDR3 protein: CASSLSDPTGQPQHF
V gene: TRBV12-3/TRBV12-4; J gene: TRBJ2-1; clone size: few; D gene: TRBD2; CDR3 DNA: TGTGCCAGCAGTCCCTTCCCCAGCGGGGGGTACAATGAGCAGTTCTTC; CDR3 protein: CASSPFPSGGYNEQFF